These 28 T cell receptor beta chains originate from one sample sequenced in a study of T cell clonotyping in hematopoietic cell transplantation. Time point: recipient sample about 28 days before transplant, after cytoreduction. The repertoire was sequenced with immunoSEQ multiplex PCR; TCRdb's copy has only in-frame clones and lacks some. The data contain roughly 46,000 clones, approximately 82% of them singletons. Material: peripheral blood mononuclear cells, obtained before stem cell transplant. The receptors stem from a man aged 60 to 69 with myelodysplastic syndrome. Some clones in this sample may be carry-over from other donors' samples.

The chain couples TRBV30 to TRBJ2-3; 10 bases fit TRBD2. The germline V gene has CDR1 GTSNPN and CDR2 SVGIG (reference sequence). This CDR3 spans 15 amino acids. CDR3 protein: CAYNPRAGGLGTQYF. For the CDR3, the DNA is TGTGCATATAACCCGAGAGCGGGGGGGCTGGGTACGCAGTATTTT.

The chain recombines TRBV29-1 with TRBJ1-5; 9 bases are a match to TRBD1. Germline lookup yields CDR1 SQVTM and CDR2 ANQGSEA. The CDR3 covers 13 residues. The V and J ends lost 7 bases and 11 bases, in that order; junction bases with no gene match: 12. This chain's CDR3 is CSALDRGLQAQHF. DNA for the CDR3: TGCAGCGCCCTCGACAGGGGGTTGCAGGCCCAGCATTTT.

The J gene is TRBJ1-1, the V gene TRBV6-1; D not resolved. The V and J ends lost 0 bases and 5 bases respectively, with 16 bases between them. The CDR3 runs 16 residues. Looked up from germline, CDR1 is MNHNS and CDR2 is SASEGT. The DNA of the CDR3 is TGTGCCAGCAGTGAAGCGCGACGTTCCCGGGGAACTGAAGCTTTCTTT. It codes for CASSEARRSRGTEAFF.

CDR3 amino acids: CASSFAGEGYEQYF. CDR3 DNA: TGCGCCAGCAGCTTCGCAGGGGAGGGCTACGAGCAGTACTTC. The chain combines TRBV5-1 with TRBJ2-7; possibly TRBD2 for D (7 bases). V was pared by 2 bases and J by 3 bases, with 12 bases between. The germline V gene has CDR1 SGHRS and CDR2 YFSETQ. This CDR3 is 14 amino acids long.

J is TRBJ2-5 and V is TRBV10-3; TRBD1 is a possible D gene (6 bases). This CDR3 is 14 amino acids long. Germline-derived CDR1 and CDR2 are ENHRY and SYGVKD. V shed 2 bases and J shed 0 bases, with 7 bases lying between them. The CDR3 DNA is TGTGCCATCAGTGAGGACAGGTACCAAGAGACCCAGTACTTC. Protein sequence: CAISEDRYQETQYF.

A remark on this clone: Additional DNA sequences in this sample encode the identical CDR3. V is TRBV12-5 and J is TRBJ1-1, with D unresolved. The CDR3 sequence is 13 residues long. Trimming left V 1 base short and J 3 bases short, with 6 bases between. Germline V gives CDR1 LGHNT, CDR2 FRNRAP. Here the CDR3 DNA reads TGTGCTAGTGGTTTGGGGGGAGACACTGAAGCTTTCTTT. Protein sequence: CASGLGGDTEAFF.

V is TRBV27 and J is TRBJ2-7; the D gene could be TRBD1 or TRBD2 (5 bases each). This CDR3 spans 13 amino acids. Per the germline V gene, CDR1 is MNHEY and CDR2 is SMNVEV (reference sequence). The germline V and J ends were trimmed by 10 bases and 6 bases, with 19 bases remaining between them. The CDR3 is CATTTGPRGEQYF. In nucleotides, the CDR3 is TGTGCCACCACAACGGGACCCAGAGGCGAGCAGTACTTC.

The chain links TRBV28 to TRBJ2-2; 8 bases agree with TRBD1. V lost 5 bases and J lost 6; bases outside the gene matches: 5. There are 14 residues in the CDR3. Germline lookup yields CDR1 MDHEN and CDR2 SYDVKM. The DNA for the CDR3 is TGTGCCAGCAGTCGACAGGGGAAGGCCGGGGAGCTGTTTTTT. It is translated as CASSRQGKAGELFF. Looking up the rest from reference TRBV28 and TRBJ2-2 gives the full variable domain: DVKVTQSSRYLVKRTGEKVFLECVQDMDHENMFWYRQDPGLGLRLIYFSYDVKMKEKGDIPEGYSVSREKKERFSLILESASTNQTSMYLCASSRQGKAGELFFGEGSRLTVL.

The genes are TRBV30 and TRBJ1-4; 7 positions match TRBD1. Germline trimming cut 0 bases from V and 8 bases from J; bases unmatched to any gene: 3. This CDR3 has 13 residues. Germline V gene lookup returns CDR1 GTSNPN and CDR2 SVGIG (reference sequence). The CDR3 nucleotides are TGTGCCTGGAGTGTAGGGGGCGTAGAAAAACTGTTTTTT. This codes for CAWSVGGVEKLFF. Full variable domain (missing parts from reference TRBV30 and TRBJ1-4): SQTIHQWPATLVQPVGSPLSLECTVEGTSNPNLYWYRQAAGRGLQLLFYSVGIGQISSEVPQNLSASRPQDRQFILSSKKLLLSDSGFYLCAWSVGGVEKLFFGSGTQLSVL.

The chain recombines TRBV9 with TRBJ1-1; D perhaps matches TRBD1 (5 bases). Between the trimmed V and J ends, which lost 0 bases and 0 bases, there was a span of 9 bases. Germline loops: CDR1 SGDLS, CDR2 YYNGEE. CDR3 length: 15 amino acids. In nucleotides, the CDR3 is TGTGCCAGCAGCGTAGGGGGCAGGATGAACACTGAAGCTTTCTTT. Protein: CASSVGGRMNTEAFF. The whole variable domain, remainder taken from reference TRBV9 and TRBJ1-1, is DSGVTQTPKHLITATGQRVTLRCSPRSGDLSVYWYQQSLDQGLQFLIQYYNGEERAKGNILERFSAQQFPDLHSELNLSSLELGDSALYFCASSVGGRMNTEAFFGQGTRLTVV.

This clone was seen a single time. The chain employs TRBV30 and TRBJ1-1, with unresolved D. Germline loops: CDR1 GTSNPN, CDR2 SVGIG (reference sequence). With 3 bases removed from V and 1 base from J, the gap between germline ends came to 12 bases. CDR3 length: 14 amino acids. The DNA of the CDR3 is TGTGCCTGGAGAAATGTTTTAACGAACACTGAAGCTTTCTTT. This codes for CAWRNVLTNTEAFF. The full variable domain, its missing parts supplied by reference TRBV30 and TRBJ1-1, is SQTIHQWPATLVQPVGSPLSLECTVEGTSNPNLYWYRQAAGRGLQLLFYSVGIGQISSEVPQNLSASRPQDRQFILSSKKLLLSDSGFYLCAWRNVLTNTEAFFGQGTRLTVV.

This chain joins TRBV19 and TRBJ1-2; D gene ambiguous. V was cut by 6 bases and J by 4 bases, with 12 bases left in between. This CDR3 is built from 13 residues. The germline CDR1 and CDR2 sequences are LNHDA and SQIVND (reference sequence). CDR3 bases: TGTGCCAGTAGGGATTGGGGAGGCTATGGCTACACCTTC. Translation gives CASRDWGGYGYTF.

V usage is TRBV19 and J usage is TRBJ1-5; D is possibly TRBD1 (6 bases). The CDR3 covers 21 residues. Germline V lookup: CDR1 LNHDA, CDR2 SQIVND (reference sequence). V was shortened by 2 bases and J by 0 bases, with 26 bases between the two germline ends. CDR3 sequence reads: CASSILPRFRQVPYSNQPQHF. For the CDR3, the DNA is TGTGCCAGTAGTATACTCCCGCGATTCCGACAGGTCCCGTATAGCAATCAGCCCCAGCATTTT.

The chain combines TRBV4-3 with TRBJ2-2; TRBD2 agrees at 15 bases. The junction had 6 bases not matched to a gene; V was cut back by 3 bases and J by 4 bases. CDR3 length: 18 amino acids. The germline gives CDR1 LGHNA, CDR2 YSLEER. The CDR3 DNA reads TGCGCCAGCAGCCAGGGGACTAGCGGGGGGTCTCCCACCGGGGAGCTGTTTTTT. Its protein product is CASSQGTSGGSPTGELFF.

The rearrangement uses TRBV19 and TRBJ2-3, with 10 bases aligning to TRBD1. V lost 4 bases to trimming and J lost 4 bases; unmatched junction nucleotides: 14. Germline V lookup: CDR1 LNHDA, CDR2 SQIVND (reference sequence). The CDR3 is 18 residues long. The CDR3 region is CASSTDRQGADRSDTQYF. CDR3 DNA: TGTGCCAGTAGTACCGACCGACAGGGGGCAGATAGATCAGATACGCAGTATTTT.

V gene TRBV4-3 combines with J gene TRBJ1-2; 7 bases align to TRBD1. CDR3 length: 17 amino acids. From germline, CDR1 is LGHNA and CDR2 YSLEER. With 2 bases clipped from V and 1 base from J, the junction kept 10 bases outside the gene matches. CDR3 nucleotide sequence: TGCGCCAGCAGCCAACATGCGCGGACAGGATTTAACTATGGCTACACCTTC. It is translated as CASSQHARTGFNYGYTF.

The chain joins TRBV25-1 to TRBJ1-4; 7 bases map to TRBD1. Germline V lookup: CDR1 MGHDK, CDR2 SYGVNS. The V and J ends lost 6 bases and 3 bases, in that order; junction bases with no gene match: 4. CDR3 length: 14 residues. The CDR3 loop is CASSWQGANEKLFF. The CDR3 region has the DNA TGTGCCAGCAGCTGGCAGGGGGCTAATGAAAAACTGTTTTTT. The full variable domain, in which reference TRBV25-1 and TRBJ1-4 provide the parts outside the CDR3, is EADIYQTPRYLVIGTGKKITLECSQTMGHDKMYWYQQDPGMELHLIHYSYGVNSTEKGDLSSESTVSRIRTEHFPLTLESARPSHTSQYLCASSWQGANEKLFFGSGTQLSVL.

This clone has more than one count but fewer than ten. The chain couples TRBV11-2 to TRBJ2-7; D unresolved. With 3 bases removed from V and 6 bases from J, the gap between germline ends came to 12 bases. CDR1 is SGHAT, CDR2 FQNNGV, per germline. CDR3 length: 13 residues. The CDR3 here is CASSLARYGEQYF. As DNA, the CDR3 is TGTGCCAGCAGCTTGGCCCGTTACGGCGAGCAGTACTTC.

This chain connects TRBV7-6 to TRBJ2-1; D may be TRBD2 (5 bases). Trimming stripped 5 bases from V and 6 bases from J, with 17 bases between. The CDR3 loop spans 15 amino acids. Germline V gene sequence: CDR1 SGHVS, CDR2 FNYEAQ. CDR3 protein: CASSPPEGLGNEQFF. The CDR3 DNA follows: TGTGCCAGCAGCCCCCCCGAGGGTCTGGGCAATGAGCAGTTCTTC.

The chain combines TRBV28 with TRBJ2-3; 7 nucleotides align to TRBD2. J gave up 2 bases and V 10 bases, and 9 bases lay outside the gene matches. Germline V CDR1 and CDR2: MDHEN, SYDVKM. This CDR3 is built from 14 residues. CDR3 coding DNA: TGTGCCACCCAGGGCGGGGGAGTCACAGATACGCAGTATTTT. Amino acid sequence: CATQGGGVTDTQYF.

The CDR3 loop is CASSEQTGGQETQYF. The CDR3 bases are TGTGCCAGCAGTGAACAGACAGGCGGTCAAGAGACCCAGTACTTC. The chain combines TRBV28 with TRBJ2-5, with D possibly TRBD1 on 6 matching bases. This CDR3 has 15 amino acids. V was trimmed by 5 bases and J by 2 bases, leaving 15 bases between them. Germline lookup yields CDR1 MDHEN and CDR2 SYDVKM.

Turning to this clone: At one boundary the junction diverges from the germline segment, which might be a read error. CDR3: CATSGAGTEAFF. Written as DNA, the CDR3 is TGCGCCACGTCAGGGGCAGGCACTGAAGCTTTCTTT. The rearrangement joins TRBV11-2 to TRBJ1-1; D is perhaps TRBD1 (6 bases). This CDR3 is 12 amino acids long. Germline loops: CDR1 SGHAT, CDR2 FQNNGV.

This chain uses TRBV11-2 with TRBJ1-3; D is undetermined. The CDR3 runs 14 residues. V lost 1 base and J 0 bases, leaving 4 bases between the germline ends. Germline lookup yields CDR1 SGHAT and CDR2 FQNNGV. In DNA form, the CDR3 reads TGTGCCAGCAGCTTAGTTAACTCTGGAAACACCATATATTTT. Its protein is CASSLVNSGNTIYF. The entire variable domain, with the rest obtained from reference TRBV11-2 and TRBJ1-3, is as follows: EAGVAQSPRYKIIEKRQSVAFWCNPISGHATLYWYQQILGQGPKLLIQFQNNGVVDDSQLPKDRFSAERLKGVDSTLKIQPAKLEDSAVYLCASSLVNSGNTIYFGEGSWLTVV.

Written as DNA, the CDR3 is TGTGCCAGCAGCCGGACTAGCGGGGGCTACGAGCAGTACTTC. Encoded protein: CASSRTSGGYEQYF. This rearrangement joins TRBV5-4 to TRBJ2-7; 13 nucleotides line up with TRBD2. J lost 3 bases, V lost 4 bases, and 1 base had no gene match. Germline lookup yields CDR1 SGHNT and CDR2 YYREEE (reference sequence). The CDR3 spans 14 residues.

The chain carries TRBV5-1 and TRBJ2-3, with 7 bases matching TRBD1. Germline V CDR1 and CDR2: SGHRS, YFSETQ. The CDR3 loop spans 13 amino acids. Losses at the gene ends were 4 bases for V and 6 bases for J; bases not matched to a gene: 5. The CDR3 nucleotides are TGCGCCAGCAGCCCCGGGGACAGCGATACGCAGTATTTT. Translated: CASSPGDSDTQYF. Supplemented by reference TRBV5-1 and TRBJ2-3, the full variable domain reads KAGVTQTPRYLIKTRGQQVTLSCSPISGHRSVSWYQQTPGQGLQFLFEYFSETQRNKGNFPGRFSGRQFSNSRSEMNVSTLELGDSALYLCASSPGDSDTQYFGPGTRLTVL.

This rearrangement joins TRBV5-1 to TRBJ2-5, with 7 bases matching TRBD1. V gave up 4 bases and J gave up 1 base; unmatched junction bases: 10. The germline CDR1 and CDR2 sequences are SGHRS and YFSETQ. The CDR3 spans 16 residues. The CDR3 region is CASSGTGTVVQETQYF. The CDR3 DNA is TGCGCCAGCAGCGGTACCGGGACAGTGGTCCAAGAGACCCAGTACTTC.

The CDR3 loop reads CASSLGIGESGYTF. DNA of the CDR3: TGTGCCAGCAGCTTAGGTATTGGGGAATCCGGCTACACCTTC. The chain joins TRBV7-2 to TRBJ1-2; D is uncertain. Germline V gene lookup returns CDR1 SGHTA and CDR2 FQGNSA. This CDR3 contains 14 residues. Trimming removed 1 base from V and 8 bases from J, with 14 bases in between.

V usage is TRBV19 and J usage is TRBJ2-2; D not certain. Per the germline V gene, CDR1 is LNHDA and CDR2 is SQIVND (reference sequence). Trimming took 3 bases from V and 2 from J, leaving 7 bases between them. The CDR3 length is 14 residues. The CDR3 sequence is CASSILANTGELFF. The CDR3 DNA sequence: TGTGCCAGTAGTATTCTGGCAAACACCGGGGAGCTGTTTTTT. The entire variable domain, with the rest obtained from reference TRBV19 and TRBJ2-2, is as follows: DGGITQSPKYLFRKEGQNVTLSCEQNLNHDAMYWYRQDPGQGLRLIYYSQIVNDFQKGDIAEGYSVSREKKESFPLTVTSAQKNPTAFYLCASSILANTGELFFGEGSRLTVL.